This TCR beta chain was identified during a study of OX40 agonist ivuxolimab in advanced cancers. Trimming took 3 bases from V and 5 from J, leaving 8 bases between them. The CDR3 sequence is 13 residues long. CDR1 is SEHNR and CDR2 is FQNEAQ in the germline V gene (reference sequence). Study findings and constraints: On average, a greater number of expanded clones characterised CD8+ T cells relative to CD4+. The antigens recognized by the expanded peripheral T cells, that is their antigen specificity, were not determined.

Measured with immunoSEQ multiplex PCR; TCRdb has only the in-frame clones, and not every one. The sample has fewer than 15,000 clones, 75% to 90% seen once. Systemic immunosuppression or autoimmune disease history was grounds to exclude patients. On this clone itself: Its target is not known.

The specimen was CD4+ or CD8+ T cells sorted from blood, collected in a trial of the OX40 agonist ivuxolimab. The source is an adult with an advanced solid tumor such as melanoma, head and neck, liver or kidney cancer. The rearrangement joins TRBV7-9 to TRBJ2-1; perhaps TRBD2 as D (5 bases). The CDR3 nucleotides are TGTGCCAGCAGCTTTGAACTAGACAATGAGCAGTTCTTC. Amino acid sequence: CASSFELDNEQFF.